These 31 T cell receptor beta chains originate from one sample sequenced in a study of blood T cell repertoires in COVID-19. Clones were sequenced by immunoSEQ multiplex PCR, and TCRdb holds only the in-frame ones, with some missing. This sample has around 150,000 clones; roughly 88% occur once, and the top ten carry about 6.8%. Sequencing was performed on peripheral blood. The receptors stem from a woman in her 50s in a cohort sampled during active or convalescent COVID-19.

The chain has TRBV18 and TRBJ1-1; tentative D call: TRBD1 (5 bases). The CDR3 spans 13 residues. V lost 0 bases and J 4 bases, leaving 6 bases between the germline ends. CDR1 and CDR2 (germline): KGHSH, LQKENI. The CDR3 DNA is TGTGCCAGCTCACCACCCCAGGGCACTGAAGCTTTCTTT. Protein sequence: CASSPPQGTEAFF.

This chain uses TRBV7-3 with TRBJ2-7; tentative D call: TRBD1 (6 bases). Germline V CDR1 and CDR2: SGHTA, FQGTGA. V lost 5 bases, J lost 3 bases, and 14 bases lay in between. This CDR3 is built from 14 residues. CDR3 nucleotide sequence: TGTGCCAGCAGCCCCCGTAGGACAGACTACGAGCAGTACTTC. This codes for CASSPRRTDYEQYF.

This clone was observed a handful of times. The chain uses TRBV27 and TRBJ1-1, with TRBD1 identical over 9 bases. With 5 bases clipped from V and 4 bases from J, the junction kept 5 bases outside the gene matches. The CDR3 totals 14 residues. CDR1 is MNHEY, CDR2 SMNVEV, per germline (reference sequence). The CDR3 spells CASSPGTGFTEAFF. CDR3 DNA sequence: TGTGCCAGCAGTCCCGGGACAGGGTTCACTGAAGCTTTCTTT.

The chain carries TRBV11-2 and TRBJ2-7; 10 nucleotides line up with TRBD2. CDR3 length: 17 residues. The J segment lost 0 bases and the V segment lost 4 bases, leaving 9 bases of the junction unmatched. The germline V gene encodes CDR1 SGHAT and CDR2 FQNNGV. The CDR3 DNA sequence: TGTGCCAGCAGCTCTCCTACCATAGCGGGGGGCTCCTACGAGCAGTACTTC. Its translation is CASSSPTIAGGSYEQYF.

On this clone itself: Other DNA sequences in the sample encode the same CDR3. The V and J genes are TRBV7-9 and TRBJ1-1; no firm D call. CDR1 and CDR2 from the germline V gene are SEHNR and FQNEAQ (reference sequence). The CDR3 has 11 amino acids. V gave up 4 bases and J gave up 3 bases, with 3 bases separating them. Written as DNA, the CDR3 is TGTGCCAGCAGCTCGTACACTGAAGCTTTCTTT. Its translation: CASSSYTEAFF.

This sequence joins TRBV10-3 and TRBJ1-5; 11 positions agree with TRBD1. V gave up 9 bases and J gave up 4 bases; unmatched junction bases: 8. Germline CDR1 reads ENHRY; CDR2 reads SYGVKD. This CDR3 has 15 residues. CDR3 in DNA: TGTGCCATACGGGAGGGGACAGGGGGGAATCAGCCCCAGCATTTT. Translated, it gives CAIREGTGGNQPQHF.

The chain's CDR3 is CASSFQTSGGPWEETQYF. Written as DNA, the CDR3 is TGCGCCAGCAGCTTTCAGACTAGCGGGGGGCCGTGGGAAGAGACCCAGTACTTC. J is TRBJ2-5 and V is TRBV5-1, with TRBD2 identical over 13 bases. There are 18 residues in the CDR3. The germline CDR1 and CDR2 sequences are SGHRS and YFSETQ. V was clipped by 2 bases and J by 3 bases; unmatched bases: 10. Based on the CDR3 plus reference TRBV5-1 and TRBJ2-5, the full variable domain is KAGVTQTPRYLIKTRGQQVTLSCSPISGHRSVSWYQQTPGQGLQFLFEYFSETQRNKGNFPGRFSGRQFSNSRSEMNVSTLELGDSALYLCASSFQTSGGPWEETQYFGPGTRLLVL.

This chain connects TRBV3-1 (or the pseudogene TRBV3-2) to TRBJ2-5; 13 bases match TRBD2. The CDR3 has 15 amino acids. Germline V gives CDR1 LGHDT, CDR2 YNNKEL (reference sequence). V lost 3 bases to trimming and J lost 8 bases; unmatched junction nucleotides: 6. Written as DNA, the CDR3 is TGTGCCAGCAGCCACGGGACTAGCGGGGCCGGAACCCAGTACTTC. Translating it yields CASSHGTSGAGTQYF.

DNA for the CDR3: TGTGCCAGCAGTTACTCTCGGACTCTTTACGAGCAGTACTTC. Amino acids: CASSYSRTLYEQYF. The gene calls are TRBV6-2 or TRBV6-3 and TRBJ2-7; D may be TRBD2 (5 bases). The ends were cut back, 0 bases at V and 4 bases at J, with 10 bases in the middle. The CDR3 has 14 residues. Germline CDR1 is MNHEY and CDR2 is SVGEGT.

The rearrangement joins TRBV15 to TRBJ1-2; D may be TRBD1 (6 bases). Between the trimmed V and J ends, which lost 1 base and 3 bases, there was a span of 18 bases. The CDR3 is 17 amino acids. Per the germline V gene, CDR1 is LNHNV and CDR2 is YYDKDF (reference sequence). CDR3 nucleotides: TGTGCCACCAGCAGAGGGGGGAATACAGGGCAGGACTATGGCTACACCTTC. Translated, it gives CATSRGGNTGQDYGYTF.

This chain uses TRBV5-4 with TRBJ1-3; 7 positions match TRBD1. The CDR3 contains 16 residues. The germline V gene has CDR1 SGHNT and CDR2 YYREEE (reference sequence). V was clipped by 0 bases and J by 2 bases; unmatched bases: 5. DNA for the CDR3: TGTGCCAGCAGCTTGGGGGCAGGGGGGCCTGGAAACACCATATATTTT. Translated, it gives CASSLGAGGPGNTIYF.

The chain employs TRBV29-1 and TRBJ2-2; 12 bases map to TRBD2. Germline CDR1 and CDR2: SQVTM and ANQGSEA. The CDR3 extends over 17 amino acids. Trimming removed 6 bases from V and 5 bases from J; junction bases left unmatched: 13. The CDR3 DNA sequence: TGCAGCGTAACCCTCTCACTAGCGGGGGGACCTACCGGGGAGCTGTTTTTT. This sequence encodes CSVTLSLAGGPTGELFF.

This chain uses TRBV6-5 with TRBJ1-1, with D tentatively TRBD1 (6 bases). The CDR3 is 16 amino acids. The V end lost 0 bases, the J end lost 1 base, and 12 bases lay between the germline ends. Germline CDR1 MNHEY, CDR2 SVGAGI. CDR3 DNA sequence: TGTGCCAGCAGTTACTCTCAGGGGTCCGCGAACACTGAAGCTTTCTTT. This gives the protein CASSYSQGSANTEAFF.

This clone was picked up one time. CDR3 protein: CASSISGGNLYEQYF. CDR3 bases: TGTGCCAGCAGTATTTCAGGGGGCAATCTCTACGAGCAGTACTTC. The chain joins TRBV6-4 to TRBJ2-7; 8 positions agree with TRBD1. Germline loops: CDR1 MRHNA, CDR2 SNTAGT. The CDR3 is 15 residues long. With V trimmed by 5 bases and J by 3 bases, 9 bases remained unmatched.

This clone was detected a few times. The rearrangement joins TRBV6-5 to TRBJ2-1, with TRBD2 matching over 8 bases. The germline V gene has CDR1 MNHEY and CDR2 SVGAGI. CDR3 length: 12 residues. Trimming at V came to 7 bases and at J to 9 bases, leaving 5 bases not matched to a gene. CDR3 sequence (DNA): TGTGCCAGCACCCATAGCGGGGTTGAGCAGTTCTTC. Residues: CASTHSGVEQFF.

The chain couples TRBV19 to TRBJ1-1; D might be TRBD1 (5 bases). V was clipped by 7 bases and J by 0 bases, with 12 bases between them. CDR3 length: 14 amino acids. Germline V gene lookup returns CDR1 LNHDA and CDR2 SQIVND (reference sequence). The CDR3 DNA sequence: TGTGCCAGTACCCGGGGGGGGATGAACACTGAAGCTTTCTTT. Translating it yields CASTRGGMNTEAFF.

V usage is TRBV12-3 or TRBV12-4 and J usage is TRBJ1-6; D remains unclear. V was trimmed by 8 bases and J by 8 bases, leaving 10 bases between them. The CDR3 covers 12 residues. CDR3 protein: CASRVLYSPLHF. The CDR3 DNA is TGTGCCAGCCGGGTCCTCTATTCACCCCTCCACTTT.

The rearrangement joins TRBV9 to TRBJ1-1, with 9 bases aligning to TRBD1. CDR3 length: 15 amino acids. With V trimmed by 3 bases and J by 0 bases, 3 bases remained unmatched. Germline V CDR1 and CDR2: SGDLS, YYNGEE. CDR3 loop: CASSARTGVNTEAFF. In DNA, the CDR3 is TGTGCCAGCAGCGCCCGGACAGGGGTGAACACTGAAGCTTTCTTT.

The rearrangement links TRBV18 to TRBJ1-1; D might be TRBD1 (6 bases). V lost 7 bases and J 1 base, leaving 10 bases between the germline ends. The CDR3 length is 13 residues. Germline V CDR1 and CDR2: KGHSH, LQKENI. CDR3 in DNA: TGTGCCAGCTATGGACAGCAGAACACTGAAGCTTTCTTT. Protein product: CASYGQQNTEAFF. Full variable domain (rest looked up from reference TRBV18 and TRBJ1-1): NAGVMQNPRHLVRRRGQEARLRCSPMKGHSHVYWYRQLPEEGLKFMVYLQKENIIDESGMPKERFSAEFPKEGPSILRIQQVVRGDSAAYFCASYGQQNTEAFFGQGTRLTVV.

The chain combines TRBV19 with TRBJ1-5, with 8 positions matching TRBD1. The CDR3 extends over 15 amino acids. Trimming took 6 bases from V and 2 from J; bases not matched to a gene: 6. Germline V CDR1 and CDR2: LNHDA, SQIVND (reference sequence). The CDR3 DNA follows: TGTGCCAGTAGACAACAGGGGGGTGGCAATCAGCCCCAGCATTTT. Translating it yields CASRQQGGGNQPQHF.

This clone has only a few counts. This CDR3 reads CASSLASLGGPINEQFF. The CDR3 coding sequence is TGTGCCAGCAGCTTAGCTTCTCTGGGGGGGCCAATCAATGAGCAGTTCTTC. This chain joins TRBV13 and TRBJ2-1, with D tentatively TRBD2 (7 bases). V lost 1 base and J 6 bases, leaving 19 bases between the germline ends. CDR3 length: 17 residues. Germline lookup yields CDR1 PRHDT and CDR2 FYEKMQ (reference sequence).

The J gene is TRBJ1-3, the V gene TRBV2; D is unclear. CDR1 and CDR2 from the germline V gene are SNHLY and FYNNEI. The V end was cut by 7 bases, the J end by 0 bases, with 10 bases between. This CDR3 contains 14 residues. This CDR3 is CASNTEGSGNTIYF. DNA of the CDR3: TGTGCCAGCAATACTGAGGGCTCTGGAAACACCATATATTTT.

The V call is TRBV27, the J call TRBJ1-1; no reliable D call. The CDR3 is made up of 12 amino acids. With 10 bases removed from V and 2 bases from J, the gap between germline ends came to 11 bases. The V gene's germline CDR1 is MNHEY and CDR2 SMNVEV (reference sequence). This CDR3 is CATRAGNTEAFF. In DNA, the CDR3 is TGTGCCACCCGGGCGGGTAACACTGAAGCTTTCTTT.

The rearrangement joins TRBV5-1 to TRBJ1-4, with D maybe TRBD1 (6 bases). The V gene's germline CDR1 is SGHRS and CDR2 YFSETQ. With 4 bases removed from V and 4 bases from J, the gap between germline ends came to 11 bases. CDR3 size: 14 residues. For the CDR3, the DNA is TGCGCCAGCAGCAAGGACAGTTTTAATGAAAAACTGTTTTTT. The encoded protein is CASSKDSFNEKLFF.

The chain combines TRBV5-1 with TRBJ2-2; D possibly corresponds to TRBD2 (6 bases). Trimming removed 4 bases at V and 5 bases at J, with 18 bases between. The CDR3 sequence is 16 residues long. CDR1 SGHRS and CDR2 YFSETQ come from the germline V gene. In DNA, the CDR3 is TGCGCCAGCAGCGTCGGCGGGAAACCGGGAACCGGGGAGCTGTTTTTT. Residues: CASSVGGKPGTGELFF.

The chain uses TRBV5-1 and TRBJ2-3; 10 bases match TRBD2. Germline V lookup: CDR1 SGHRS, CDR2 YFSETQ. Germline trimming cut 6 bases from V and 7 bases from J; bases unmatched to any gene: 5. The CDR3 spans 13 residues. Here the CDR3 reads CASTSGGVNTQYF. CDR3 nucleotide sequence: TGCGCCAGCACTAGCGGGGGTGTGAATACGCAGTATTTT.

This clone is a singleton in its sample. The chain has TRBV5-1 and TRBJ1-1; TRBD1 is a possible D gene (5 bases). From germline, CDR1 is SGHRS and CDR2 YFSETQ. Trimming took 0 bases from V and 5 from J, leaving 11 bases between them. This CDR3 contains 14 residues. For the CDR3, the DNA is TGCGCCAGCAGCTTGGACCCCCAGGGAACTGAAGCTTTCTTT. Its protein is CASSLDPQGTEAFF.

This rearrangement joins TRBV3-1 (or the pseudogene TRBV3-2) to TRBJ2-2; unclear D gene. Germline lookup yields CDR1 LGHDT and CDR2 YNNKEL (reference sequence). V lost 3 bases and J 5 bases, leaving 10 bases between the germline ends. The CDR3 has 14 residues. In nucleotides, the CDR3 is TGTGCCAGCAGCCATCGCCCGGAGACCGGGGAGCTGTTTTTT. Its protein is CASSHRPETGELFF.

The V call is TRBV6-5, the J call TRBJ1-1; D not certain. V shed 6 bases and J shed 2 bases, with 16 bases lying between them. The CDR3 is 15 residues long. In germline, CDR1 is MNHEY, CDR2 SVGAGI. In DNA, the CDR3 is TGTGCCAGCAGCCGGGAGGCCCACCTTAACACTGAAGCTTTCTTT. It encodes CASSREAHLNTEAFF.

The chain couples TRBV7-2 to TRBJ2-7; D perhaps matches TRBD1 (7 bases). In germline, CDR1 is SGHTA, CDR2 FQGNSA. V lost 7 bases and J lost 4, with 17 bases in between. This CDR3 is built from 14 residues. The chain's CDR3 is CASKRGDSTYEQYF. The CDR3 DNA reads TGTGCCAGCAAGAGGGGGGACAGTACTTACGAGCAGTACTTC.

The chain uses TRBV29-1 and TRBJ2-3; 8 bases match TRBD2. The CDR3 is 15 residues long. Trimming at V came to 4 bases and at J to 2 bases, leaving 8 bases not matched to a gene. The germline V gene has CDR1 SQVTM and CDR2 ANQGSEA. The CDR3 coding sequence is TGCAGCGTTGCTCTTGGACTAGCCCCCACAGATACGCAGTATTTT. Protein: CSVALGLAPTDTQYF.